Here is one TCR beta chain with its context. Its antigen is unknown. The data belong to a study of cytomegalovirus exposure and HLA in healthy donors. About the study: Unique TCR beta sequences numbering about 100 million came from 150 million to 200 million T cells in an earlier analysis.

At sampling all donors were nominally healthy, likely with unrecorded immune exposures. Findings and limits, study-wide: In vitro, three CMV-associated chains proved specific for CMV antigens. TCR beta sequences reportedly predicted the HLA-A and HLA-B alleles of most subjects accurately.

The study ran its PCR with 60 Vbeta and 13 Jbeta primers. This table comes from immunoSEQ multiplex PCR, and its TCRdb copy is limited to in-frame clones, with some not included. The sample comprises some 250,000 clones, 82% of which are singletons, and over 5% rests with the top ten. The specimen was PBMCs. The TCR originated in a woman aged 40 to 50 in good health and CMV-seropositive.

This CDR3 is CASSLGAGSTDTQYF. CDR3 nucleotides: TGTGCCAGCTCACTAGGAGCGGGAAGCACAGATACGCAGTATTTT. V is TRBV18 and J is TRBJ2-3; TRBD2 agrees at 7 bases. Germline V gene data show CDR1 as KGHSH and CDR2 as LQKENI. With 4 bases clipped from V and 0 bases from J, the junction kept 4 bases outside the gene matches. The CDR3 length is 15 residues.